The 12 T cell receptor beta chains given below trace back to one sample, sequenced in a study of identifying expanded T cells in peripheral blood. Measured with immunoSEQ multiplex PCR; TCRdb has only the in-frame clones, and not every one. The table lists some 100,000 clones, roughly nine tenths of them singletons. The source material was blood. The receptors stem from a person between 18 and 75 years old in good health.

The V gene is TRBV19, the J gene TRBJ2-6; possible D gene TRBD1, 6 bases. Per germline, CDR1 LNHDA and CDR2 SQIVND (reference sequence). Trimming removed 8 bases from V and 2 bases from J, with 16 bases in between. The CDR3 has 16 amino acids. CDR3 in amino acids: CASWTDWGPGANVLTF. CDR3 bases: TGTGCCAGTTGGACGGACTGGGGGCCTGGGGCCAACGTCCTGACTTTC.

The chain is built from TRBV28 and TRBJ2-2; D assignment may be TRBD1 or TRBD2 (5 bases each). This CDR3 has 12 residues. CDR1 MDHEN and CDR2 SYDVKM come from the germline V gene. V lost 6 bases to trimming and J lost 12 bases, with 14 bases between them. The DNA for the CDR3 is TGTGCCAGCAGGGGGACGGTTGAAAAGCTGTTTTTT. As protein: CASRGTVEKLFF.

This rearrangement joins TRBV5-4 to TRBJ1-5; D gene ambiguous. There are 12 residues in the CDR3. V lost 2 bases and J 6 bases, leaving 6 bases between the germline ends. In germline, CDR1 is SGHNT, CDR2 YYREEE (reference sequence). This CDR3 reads CASSFYGQPQHF. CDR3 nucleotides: TGTGCCAGCAGCTTTTACGGTCAGCCCCAGCATTTT.

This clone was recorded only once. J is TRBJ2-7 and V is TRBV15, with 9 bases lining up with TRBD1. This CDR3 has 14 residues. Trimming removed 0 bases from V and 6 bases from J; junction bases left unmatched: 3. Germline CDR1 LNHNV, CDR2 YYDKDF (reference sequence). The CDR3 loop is CATSRDAGQGEQYF. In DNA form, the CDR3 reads TGTGCCACCAGCAGAGACGCGGGACAGGGCGAGCAGTACTTC.

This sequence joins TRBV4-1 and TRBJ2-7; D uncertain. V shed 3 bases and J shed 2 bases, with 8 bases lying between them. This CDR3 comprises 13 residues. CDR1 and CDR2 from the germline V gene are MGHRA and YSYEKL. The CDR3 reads CASSHGRAYEQYF. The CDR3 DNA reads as TGCGCCAGCAGCCACGGACGGGCCTACGAGCAGTACTTC.

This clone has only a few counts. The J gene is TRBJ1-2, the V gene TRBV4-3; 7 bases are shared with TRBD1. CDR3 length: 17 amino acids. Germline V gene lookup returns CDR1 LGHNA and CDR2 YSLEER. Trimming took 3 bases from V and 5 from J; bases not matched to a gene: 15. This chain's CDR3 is CASSQGAKTGLWYGYTF. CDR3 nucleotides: TGCGCCAGCAGCCAGGGGGCTAAGACAGGGTTATGGTATGGCTACACCTTC.

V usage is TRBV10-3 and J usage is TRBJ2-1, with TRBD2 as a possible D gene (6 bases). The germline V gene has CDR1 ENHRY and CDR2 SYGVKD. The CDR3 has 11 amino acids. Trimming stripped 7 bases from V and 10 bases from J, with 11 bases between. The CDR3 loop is CAINRGGEQFF. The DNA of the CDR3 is TGTGCCATCAACCGAGGAGGGGAGCAGTTCTTC.

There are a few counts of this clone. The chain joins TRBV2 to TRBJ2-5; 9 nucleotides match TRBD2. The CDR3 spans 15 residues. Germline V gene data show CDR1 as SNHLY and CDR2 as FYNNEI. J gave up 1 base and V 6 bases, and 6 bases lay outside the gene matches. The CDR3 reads CASRLLAGAQETQYF. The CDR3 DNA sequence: TGTGCCAGCAGGTTATTAGCGGGGGCCCAAGAGACCCAGTACTTC.

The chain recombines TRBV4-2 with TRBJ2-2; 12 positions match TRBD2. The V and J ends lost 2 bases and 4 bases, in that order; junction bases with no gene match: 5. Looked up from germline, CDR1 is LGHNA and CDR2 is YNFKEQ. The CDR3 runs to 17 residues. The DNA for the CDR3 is TGTGCCAGCAGCCAACCTAGCGGGGGGGCCGGCACCGGGGAGCTGTTTTTT. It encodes CASSQPSGGAGTGELFF.

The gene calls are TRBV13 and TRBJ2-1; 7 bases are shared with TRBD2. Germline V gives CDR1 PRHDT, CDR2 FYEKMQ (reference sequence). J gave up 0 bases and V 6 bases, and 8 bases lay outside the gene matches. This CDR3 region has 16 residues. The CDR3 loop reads CASSLPGGISYNEQFF. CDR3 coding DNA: TGTGCCAGCAGTCTCCCGGGAGGAATCTCCTACAATGAGCAGTTCTTC.

The CDR3, as DNA: TGTGCCAGTAGTTTGGGACAGGGAGTCCCTTACGAGCAGTACTTC. The encoded protein is CASSLGQGVPYEQYF. The V call is TRBV19, the J call TRBJ2-7; 9 bases align to TRBD1. The germline V gene encodes CDR1 LNHDA and CDR2 SQIVND (reference sequence). The CDR3 length is 15 residues. V lost 5 bases to trimming and J lost 4 bases; unmatched junction nucleotides: 9.

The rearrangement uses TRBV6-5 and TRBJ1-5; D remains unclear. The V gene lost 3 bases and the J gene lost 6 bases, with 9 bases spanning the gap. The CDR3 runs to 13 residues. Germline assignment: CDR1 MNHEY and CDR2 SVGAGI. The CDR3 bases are TGTGCCAGCAGTTATGGGAAGGGTCAGCCCCAGCATTTT. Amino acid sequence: CASSYGKGQPQHF.